The 16 T cell receptor beta chains given below trace back to one sample, sequenced in a study of human T cells and chemical hapten exposure. Time point defined: patch test 1, 2 weeks after DPC sensitization. The treatment was: therapeutic diphenylcyclopropenone sensitization with weekly scalp DPC. Total RNA came from unfractionated whole blood. TCRdb processed the RACE reads anew with MiXCR; each CDR3 protein has one entry. Among some 41,000 distinct CDR3 sequences listed, 3% to 4% were seen once. Specimen: whole blood, collected in connection with sensitization to the hapten diphenylcyclopropenone (DPC). The receptors were gathered from a man aged 50 or older with alopecia areata. Some clones in this sample may be carry-over from other donors' samples.

This clonotype was counted ten times or more. This chain connects TRBV7-2 to TRBJ2-7; no clear D. This CDR3 is 14 amino acids long. V was trimmed by 5 bases and J by 2 bases, leaving 13 bases between them. Germline V gene data show CDR1 as SGHTA and CDR2 as FQGNSA. CDR3 sequence (DNA): TGTGCCAGCAGCCCGTCGCCGGGCCCCTACGAGCAGTACTTC. Amino acid sequence: CASSPSPGPYEQYF.

This clonotype has at least ten counts. This chain uses TRBV29-1 with TRBJ1-4; D is possibly TRBD1 (6 bases). V was clipped by 5 bases and J by 8 bases, with 15 bases between them. The CDR3 has 13 amino acids. The V gene's germline CDR1 is SQVTM and CDR2 ANQGSEA. The CDR3 DNA follows: TGCAGCGTTCGAGGGGGAGGGGGAGAAAAACTGTTTTTT. This sequence encodes CSVRGGGGEKLFF.

This clonotype has at least ten counts. The chain recombines TRBV11-2 with TRBJ2-3; 9 bases fit TRBD1. The CDR3 contains 14 residues. The V and J ends lost 5 bases and 6 bases, in that order; junction bases with no gene match: 6. Germline assignment: CDR1 SGHAT and CDR2 FQNNGV. The CDR3 DNA is TGTGCCAGCAGCCTCCGGGACAGGGTCGATACGCAGTATTTT. Translation: CASSLRDRVDTQYF.

This clonotype has at least ten counts. This chain connects TRBV18 to TRBJ2-7; D gene ambiguous. Looked up from germline, CDR1 is KGHSH and CDR2 is LQKENI. Trimming cost V 0 bases and J 5 bases, with 11 bases left between them. The CDR3 is 14 amino acids. The CDR3 spells CASSPPAVRDEQYF. CDR3 DNA sequence: TGTGCCAGCTCACCACCGGCGGTCCGGGACGAGCAGTACTTC. The whole variable domain, remainder taken from reference TRBV18 and TRBJ2-7, is NAGVMQNPRHLVRRRGQEARLRCSPMKGHSHVYWYRQLPEEGLKFMVYLQKENIIDESGMPKERFSAEFPKEGPSILRIQQVVRGDSAAYFCASSPPAVRDEQYFGPGTRLTVT.

This clonotype was picked up many times. Its ends do not fully match the called genes, so a read error is possible. CDR3 residues: CSVVGGSRDTQYF. CDR3 bases: TGCAGCGTTGTTGGCGGGAGCAGAGATACGCAGTATTTT. The V gene is TRBV29-1, the J gene TRBJ2-3; 7 bases align to TRBD2. CDR1 is SQVTM, CDR2 ANQGSEA, per germline. This CDR3 region has 13 residues.

This clonotype was found many times. The chain carries TRBV29-1 and TRBJ2-7, with 7 bases matching TRBD1. V lost 4 bases to trimming and J lost 4 bases; unmatched junction nucleotides: 4. The germline gives CDR1 SQVTM, CDR2 ANQGSEA. The CDR3 spans 12 residues. The CDR3 reads CSVGAGGYEQYF. In DNA, the CDR3 is TGCAGCGTTGGCGCAGGGGGTTACGAGCAGTACTTC.

This clonotype was observed many times. The chain's CDR3 is CSAFRQGNSPLHF. The CDR3 region has the DNA TGCAGTGCTTTTAGACAGGGGAATTCACCCCTCCACTTT. The chain joins TRBV20-1 to TRBJ1-6, with TRBD1 matching 8 bases. The CDR3 totals 13 residues. Trimming took 5 bases from V and 7 from J; bases not matched to a gene: 4. Per germline, CDR1 DFQATT and CDR2 SNEGSKA (reference sequence).

The chain links TRBV2 to TRBJ1-2, with D possibly being TRBD1 (6 bases). V lost 4 bases, J lost 8 bases, and 14 bases lay in between. Looked up from germline, CDR1 is SNHLY and CDR2 is FYNNEI. There are 13 residues in the CDR3. DNA of the CDR3: TGTGCCAGCAGTGCTCTTCCAGGGGAAGGCTACACCTTC. It codes for CASSALPGEGYTF.

This clonotype has a count of ten or more. V is TRBV2 and J is TRBJ1-5, with TRBD1 as a possible D gene (6 bases). V gave up 5 bases and J gave up 1 base, with 12 bases separating them. Per the germline V gene, CDR1 is SNHLY and CDR2 is FYNNEI. The CDR3 is 15 residues long. The CDR3 sequence: CASSIQGRSNQPQHF. DNA for the CDR3: TGTGCCAGCAGTATACAGGGTAGGAGCAATCAGCCCCAGCATTTT.

This clonotype was seen many times. The CDR3 protein is CASSWTSGNTQYF. The CDR3 nucleotides are TGTGCCAGCAGCTGGACTAGCGGGAATACGCAGTATTTT. V is TRBV5-5 and J is TRBJ2-3; 12 nucleotides line up with TRBD2. With 3 bases clipped from V and 7 bases from J, the junction kept 0 bases outside the gene matches. Germline-derived CDR1 and CDR2 are SGHKS and YYEKEE (reference sequence). The CDR3 is 13 amino acids.

There are many counts of this clonotype. V usage is TRBV7-9 and J usage is TRBJ1-2, with D hard to call. The germline V gene encodes CDR1 SEHNR and CDR2 FQNEAQ (reference sequence). V lost 6 bases and J lost 1, with 15 bases in between. This CDR3 spans 15 amino acids. The CDR3 is CASRLEGEVNYGYTF. The CDR3 nucleotides are TGTGCCAGCAGGCTTGAGGGCGAGGTTAACTATGGCTACACCTTC.

The J gene is TRBJ2-1, the V gene TRBV29-1; no clear D. The CDR3 consists of 14 residues. Germline V CDR1 and CDR2: SQVTM, ANQGSEA. Trimming removed 4 bases at V and 3 bases at J, with 13 bases between. CDR3 amino acids: CSVATLDDYNEQFF. DNA for the CDR3: TGCAGCGTTGCGACACTGGATGACTACAATGAGCAGTTCTTC.

This clonotype was observed at least ten times. The J gene is TRBJ2-4, the V gene TRBV29-1; D not resolved. Trimming pared 4 bases from V and 1 base from J, leaving 5 bases between. The germline CDR1 and CDR2 sequences are SQVTM and ANQGSEA. This CDR3 is built from 12 residues. CDR3 residues: CSVGFAKNIQYF. In DNA, the CDR3 is TGCAGCGTTGGGTTTGCCAAAAACATTCAGTACTTC.

This clonotype has ten or more counts. The chain carries TRBV12-3 or TRBV12-4 and TRBJ2-4; D may match TRBD1 or TRBD2 (5 bases each). This CDR3 contains 15 residues. The ends were cut back, 4 bases at V and 2 bases at J, with 12 bases in the middle. This CDR3 reads CASSWIRDPKNIQYF. CDR3 DNA sequence: TGTGCCAGCAGTTGGATCCGGGACCCCAAAAACATTCAGTACTTC.

This clonotype appeared many times. V usage is TRBV6-2 or TRBV6-3 and J usage is TRBJ1-5, with D possibly TRBD1 on 6 matching bases. V lost 8 bases, J lost 2 bases, and 10 bases lay in between. Germline-derived CDR1 and CDR2 are MNHEY and SVGEGT. The CDR3 covers 13 residues. The CDR3 reads CASLEGGNQPQHF. CDR3 coding DNA: TGTGCCAGCCTAGAGGGGGGCAATCAGCCCCAGCATTTT.

This clonotype showed up many times. The chain is built from TRBV3-1 and TRBJ2-4; D gene ambiguous. This CDR3 comprises 12 residues. Looked up from germline, CDR1 is LGHDT and CDR2 is YNNKEL (reference sequence). Trimming shortened V by 4 bases and J by 13 bases, and 14 bases separated the two germline ends. The DNA of the CDR3 is TGTGCCAGCAGCCCCTTATCAGGACCCCAGTACTTC. Translating it yields CASSPLSGPQYF.